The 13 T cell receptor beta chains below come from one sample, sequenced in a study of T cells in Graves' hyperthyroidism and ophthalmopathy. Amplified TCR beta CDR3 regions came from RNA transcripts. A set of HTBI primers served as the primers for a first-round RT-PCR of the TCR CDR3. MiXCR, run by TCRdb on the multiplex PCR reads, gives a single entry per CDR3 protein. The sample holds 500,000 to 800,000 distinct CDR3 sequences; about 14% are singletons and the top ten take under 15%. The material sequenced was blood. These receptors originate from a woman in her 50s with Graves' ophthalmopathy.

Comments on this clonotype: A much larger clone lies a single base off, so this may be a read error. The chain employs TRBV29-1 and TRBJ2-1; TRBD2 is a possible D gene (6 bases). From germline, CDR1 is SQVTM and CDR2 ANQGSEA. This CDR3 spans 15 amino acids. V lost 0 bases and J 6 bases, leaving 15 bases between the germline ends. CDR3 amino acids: CSVEDLSGLCNEQFF. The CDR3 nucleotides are TGCAGCGTTGAAGATCTAAGCGGGCTTTGCAATGAGCAGTTCTTC.

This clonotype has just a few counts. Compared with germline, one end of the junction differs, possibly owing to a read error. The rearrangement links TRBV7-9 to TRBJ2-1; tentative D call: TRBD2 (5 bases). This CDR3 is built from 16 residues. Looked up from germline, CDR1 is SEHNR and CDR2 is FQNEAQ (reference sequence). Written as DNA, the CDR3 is TGTGCCAGCAGATTAGGGAGATCGGGCGGGCCCAATGAGCAGTTCTTC. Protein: CASRLGRSGGPNEQFF.

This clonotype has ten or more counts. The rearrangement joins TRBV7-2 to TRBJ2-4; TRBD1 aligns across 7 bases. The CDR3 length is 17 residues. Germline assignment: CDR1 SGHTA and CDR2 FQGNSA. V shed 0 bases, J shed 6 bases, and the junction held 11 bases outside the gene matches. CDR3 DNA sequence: TGTGCCAGCAGCTTAGCTTTCGGCCCGGGACAGTTAAACATTCAGTACTTC. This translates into CASSLAFGPGQLNIQYF. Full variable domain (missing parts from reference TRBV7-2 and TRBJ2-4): GAGVSQSPSNKVTEKGKDVELRCDPISGHTALYWYRQSLGQGLEFLIYFQGNSAPDKSGLPSDRFSAERTGGSVSTLTIQRTQQEDSAVYLCASSLAFGPGQLNIQYFGAGTRLSVL.

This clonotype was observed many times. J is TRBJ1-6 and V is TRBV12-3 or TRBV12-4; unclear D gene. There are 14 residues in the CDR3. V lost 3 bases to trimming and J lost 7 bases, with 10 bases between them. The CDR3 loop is CASSFSGKNSPLHF. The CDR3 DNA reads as TGTGCCAGCAGTTTCTCGGGGAAAAATTCACCCCTCCACTTT.

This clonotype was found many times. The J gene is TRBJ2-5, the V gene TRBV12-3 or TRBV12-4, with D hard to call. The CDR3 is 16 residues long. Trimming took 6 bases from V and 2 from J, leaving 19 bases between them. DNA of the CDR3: TGTGCCAGCAGCCCGGCCCGGCTAAGGCAACAAGAGACCCAGTACTTC. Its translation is CASSPARLRQQETQYF.

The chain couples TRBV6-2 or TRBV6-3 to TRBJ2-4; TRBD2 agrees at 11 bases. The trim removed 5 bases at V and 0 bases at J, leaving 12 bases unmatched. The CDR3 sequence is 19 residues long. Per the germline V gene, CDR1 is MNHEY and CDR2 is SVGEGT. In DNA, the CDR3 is TGTGCCAGCAGTACTGCCTTTGGGACTAGCGGCCTAGCCAAAAACATTCAGTACTTC. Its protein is CASSTAFGTSGLAKNIQYF.

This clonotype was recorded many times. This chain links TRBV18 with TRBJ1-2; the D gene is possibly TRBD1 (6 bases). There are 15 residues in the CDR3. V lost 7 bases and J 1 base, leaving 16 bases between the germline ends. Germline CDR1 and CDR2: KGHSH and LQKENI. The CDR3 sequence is CASYGGGTYNYGYTF. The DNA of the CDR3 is TGTGCCAGCTACGGAGGGGGAACTTATAACTATGGCTACACCTTC.

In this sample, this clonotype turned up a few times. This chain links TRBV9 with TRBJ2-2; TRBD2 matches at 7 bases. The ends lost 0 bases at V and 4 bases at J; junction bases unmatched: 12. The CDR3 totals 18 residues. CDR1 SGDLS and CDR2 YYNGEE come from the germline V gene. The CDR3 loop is CASSVDSRTSLFTGELFF. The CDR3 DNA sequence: TGTGCCAGCAGCGTAGATTCACGGACTAGTCTGTTCACCGGGGAGCTGTTTTTT.

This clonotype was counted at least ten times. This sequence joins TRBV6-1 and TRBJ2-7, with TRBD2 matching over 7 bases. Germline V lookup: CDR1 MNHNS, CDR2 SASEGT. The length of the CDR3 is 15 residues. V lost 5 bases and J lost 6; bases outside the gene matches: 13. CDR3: CASSFTGTISPEQYF. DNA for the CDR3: TGTGCCAGCAGTTTCACCGGGACTATTTCCCCCGAGCAGTACTTC.

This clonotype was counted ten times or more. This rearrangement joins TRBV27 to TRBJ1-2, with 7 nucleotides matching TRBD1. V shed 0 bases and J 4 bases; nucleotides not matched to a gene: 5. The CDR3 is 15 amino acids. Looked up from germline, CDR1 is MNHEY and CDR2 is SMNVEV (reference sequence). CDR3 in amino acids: CASSLSRTGVYGYTF. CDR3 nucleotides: TGTGCCAGCAGTTTATCTCGGACAGGCGTCTATGGCTACACCTTC.

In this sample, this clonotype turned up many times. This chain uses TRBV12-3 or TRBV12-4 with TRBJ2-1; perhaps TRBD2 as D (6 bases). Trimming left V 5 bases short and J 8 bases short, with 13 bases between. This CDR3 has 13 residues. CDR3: CASSPVGGHEQFF. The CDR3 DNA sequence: TGTGCCAGCAGTCCCGTGGGGGGACATGAGCAGTTCTTC.

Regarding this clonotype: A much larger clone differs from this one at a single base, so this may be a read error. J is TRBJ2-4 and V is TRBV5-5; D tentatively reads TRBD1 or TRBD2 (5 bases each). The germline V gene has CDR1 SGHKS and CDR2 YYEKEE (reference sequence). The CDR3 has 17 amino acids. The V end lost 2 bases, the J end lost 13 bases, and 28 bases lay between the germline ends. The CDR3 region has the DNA TGTGCCAGCAGCTTCCACGACATTCAGGGAGTTCGCGCAGAGCAGTACTTC. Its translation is CASSFHDIQGVRAEQYF.

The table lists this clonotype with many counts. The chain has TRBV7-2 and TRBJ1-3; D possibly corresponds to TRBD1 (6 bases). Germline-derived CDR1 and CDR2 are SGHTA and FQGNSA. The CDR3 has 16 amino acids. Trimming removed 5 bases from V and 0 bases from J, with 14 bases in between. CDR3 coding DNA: TGTGCCAGCAGCCCTAGGACAGCGCTCTCTGGAAACACCATATATTTT. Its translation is CASSPRTALSGNTIYF.